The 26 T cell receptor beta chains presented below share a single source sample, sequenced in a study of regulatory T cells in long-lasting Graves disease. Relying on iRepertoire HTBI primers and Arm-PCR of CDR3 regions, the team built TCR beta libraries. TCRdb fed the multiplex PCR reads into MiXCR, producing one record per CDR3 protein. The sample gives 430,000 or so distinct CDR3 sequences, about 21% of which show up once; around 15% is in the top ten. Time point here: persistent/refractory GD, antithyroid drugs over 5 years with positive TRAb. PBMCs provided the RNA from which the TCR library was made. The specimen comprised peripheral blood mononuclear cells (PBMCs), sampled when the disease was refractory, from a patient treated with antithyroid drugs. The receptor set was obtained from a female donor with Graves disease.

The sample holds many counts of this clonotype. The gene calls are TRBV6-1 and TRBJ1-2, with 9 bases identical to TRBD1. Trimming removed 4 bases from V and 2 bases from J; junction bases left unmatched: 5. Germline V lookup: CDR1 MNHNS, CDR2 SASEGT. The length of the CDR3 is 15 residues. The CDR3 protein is CASSARQGGNYGYTF. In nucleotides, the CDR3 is TGTGCCAGCAGTGCTCGACAGGGGGGAAACTATGGCTACACCTTC.

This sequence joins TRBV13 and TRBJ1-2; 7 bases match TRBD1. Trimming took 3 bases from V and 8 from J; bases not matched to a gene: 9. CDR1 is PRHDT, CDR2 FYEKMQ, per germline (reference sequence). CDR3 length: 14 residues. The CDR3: CASSLGGQPRGYTF. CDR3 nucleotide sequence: TGTGCCAGCAGCTTGGGGGGACAGCCTAGGGGCTACACCTTC. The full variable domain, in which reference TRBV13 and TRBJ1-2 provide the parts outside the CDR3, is AAGVIQSPRHLIKEKRETATLKCYPIPRHDTVYWYQQGPGQDPQFLISFYEKMQSDKGSIPDRFSAQQFSDYHSELNMSSLELGDSALYFCASSLGGQPRGYTFGSGTRLTVV.

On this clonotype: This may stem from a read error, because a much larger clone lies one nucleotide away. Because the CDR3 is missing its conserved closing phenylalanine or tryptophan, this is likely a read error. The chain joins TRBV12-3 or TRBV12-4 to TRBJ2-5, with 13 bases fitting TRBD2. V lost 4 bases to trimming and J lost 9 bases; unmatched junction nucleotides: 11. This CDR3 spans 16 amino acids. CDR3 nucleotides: TGTGCCAGCAGTTCGGGACTAGCGGGGCCCTCGGGGGCCCAGTACTCC. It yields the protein CASSSGLAGPSGAQYS.

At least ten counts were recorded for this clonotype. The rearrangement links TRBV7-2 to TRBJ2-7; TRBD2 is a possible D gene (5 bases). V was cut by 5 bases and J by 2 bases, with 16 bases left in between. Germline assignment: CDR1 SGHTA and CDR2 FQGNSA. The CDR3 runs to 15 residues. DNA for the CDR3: TGTGCCAGCAGCGCAACTAGTTCTGGGACCTACGAGCAGTACTTC. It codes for CASSATSSGTYEQYF.

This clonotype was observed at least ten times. The CDR3 region has the DNA TGTGCCAGCAGCGACCGAGGTGGGTCCGAGACCCAGTACTTC. Amino acid sequence: CASSDRGGSETQYF. The chain is built from TRBV7-9 and TRBJ2-5; D gene ambiguous. There are 14 residues in the CDR3. Looked up from germline, CDR1 is SEHNR and CDR2 is FQNEAQ (reference sequence). Trimming left V 5 bases short and J 5 bases short, with 15 bases between. The variable domain in full, completed from reference TRBV7-9 and TRBJ2-5, reads DTGVSQNPRHKITKRGQNVTFRCDPISEHNRLYWYRQTLGQGPEFLTYFQNEAQLEKSRLLSDRFSAERPKGSFSTLEIQRTEQGDSAMYLCASSDRGGSETQYFGPGTRLLVL.

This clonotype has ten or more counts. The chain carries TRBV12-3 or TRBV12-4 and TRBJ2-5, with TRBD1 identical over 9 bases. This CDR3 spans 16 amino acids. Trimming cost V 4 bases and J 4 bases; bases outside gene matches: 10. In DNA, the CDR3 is TGTGCCAGCAGTTCCCGGGACAGGGATGGGGGAGAGACCCAGTACTTC. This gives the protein CASSSRDRDGGETQYF.

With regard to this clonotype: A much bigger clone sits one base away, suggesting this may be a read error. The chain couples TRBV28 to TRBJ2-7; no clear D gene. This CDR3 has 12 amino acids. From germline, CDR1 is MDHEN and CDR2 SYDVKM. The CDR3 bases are TGTGCCAGCAGTTTGGAGTGGTACGAGCGGTACTTC. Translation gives CASSLEWYERYF.

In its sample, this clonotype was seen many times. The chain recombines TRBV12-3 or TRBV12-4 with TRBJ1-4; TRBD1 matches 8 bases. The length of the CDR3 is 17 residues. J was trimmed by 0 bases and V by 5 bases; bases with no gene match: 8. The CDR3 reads CASSLRQGPATNEKLFF. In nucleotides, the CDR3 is TGTGCCAGCAGTCTCCGACAGGGGCCCGCAACTAATGAAAAACTGTTTTTT.

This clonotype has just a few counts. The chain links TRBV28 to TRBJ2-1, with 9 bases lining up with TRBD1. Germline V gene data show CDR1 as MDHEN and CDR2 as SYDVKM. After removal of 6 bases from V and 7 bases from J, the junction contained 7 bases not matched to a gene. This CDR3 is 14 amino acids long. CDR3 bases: TGTGCCAGCAGCTGGACAGGGGAGTTTAATGAGCAGTTCTTC. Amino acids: CASSWTGEFNEQFF. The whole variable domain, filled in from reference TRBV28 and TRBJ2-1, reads DVKVTQSSRYLVKRTGEKVFLECVQDMDHENMFWYRQDPGLGLRLIYFSYDVKMKEKGDIPEGYSVSREKKERFSLILESASTNQTSMYLCASSWTGEFNEQFFGPGTRLTVL.

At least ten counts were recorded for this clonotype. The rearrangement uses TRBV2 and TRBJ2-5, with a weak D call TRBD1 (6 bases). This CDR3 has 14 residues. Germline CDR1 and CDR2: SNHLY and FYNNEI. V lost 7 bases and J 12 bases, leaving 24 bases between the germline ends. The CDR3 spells CASTQDSQTRKKYF. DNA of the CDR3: TGTGCCAGCACCCAGGACAGCCAGACCCGCAAGAAGTACTTC.

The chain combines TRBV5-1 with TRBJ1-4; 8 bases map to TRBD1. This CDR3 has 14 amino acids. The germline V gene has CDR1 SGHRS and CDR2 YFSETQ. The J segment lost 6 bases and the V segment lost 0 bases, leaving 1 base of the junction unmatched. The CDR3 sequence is CASSLGTGYEKLFF. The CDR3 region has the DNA TGCGCCAGCAGCTTGGGGACAGGGTATGAAAAACTGTTTTTT. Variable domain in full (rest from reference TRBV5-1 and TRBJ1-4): KAGVTQTPRYLIKTRGQQVTLSCSPISGHRSVSWYQQTPGQGLQFLFEYFSETQRNKGNFPGRFSGRQFSNSRSEMNVSTLELGDSALYLCASSLGTGYEKLFFGSGTQLSVL.

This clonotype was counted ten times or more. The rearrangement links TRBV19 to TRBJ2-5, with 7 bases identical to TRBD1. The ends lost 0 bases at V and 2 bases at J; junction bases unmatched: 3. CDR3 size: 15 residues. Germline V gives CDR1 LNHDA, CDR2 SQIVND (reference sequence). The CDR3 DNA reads TGTGCCAGTAGTATAGATAGGACAGGACAAGAGACCCAGTACTTC. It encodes CASSIDRTGQETQYF.

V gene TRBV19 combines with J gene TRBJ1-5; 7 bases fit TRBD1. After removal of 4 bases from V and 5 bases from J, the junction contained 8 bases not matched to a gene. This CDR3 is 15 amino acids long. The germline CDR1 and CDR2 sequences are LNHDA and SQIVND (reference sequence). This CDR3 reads CASSTTGDSYQPQHF. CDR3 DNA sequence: TGTGCCAGTAGTACTACCGGGGACAGCTATCAGCCCCAGCATTTT.

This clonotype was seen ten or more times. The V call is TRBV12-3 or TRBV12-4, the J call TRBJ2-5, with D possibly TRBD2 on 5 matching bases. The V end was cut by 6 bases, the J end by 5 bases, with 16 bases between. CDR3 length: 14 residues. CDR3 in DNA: TGTGCCAGCAGCTACCGGGGTCCGGGTGAGACCCAGTACTTC. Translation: CASSYRGPGETQYF.

CDR3 in DNA: TGTGCTAGTGGTTCACTAAGACAGGGATTCGACGAGCAGTACTTC. This gives the protein CASGSLRQGFDEQYF. This chain connects TRBV12-5 to TRBJ2-7, with 7 nucleotides matching TRBD1. Per germline, CDR1 LGHNT and CDR2 FRNRAP. This CDR3 region has 15 residues. V shed 4 bases and J 5 bases; nucleotides not matched to a gene: 11.

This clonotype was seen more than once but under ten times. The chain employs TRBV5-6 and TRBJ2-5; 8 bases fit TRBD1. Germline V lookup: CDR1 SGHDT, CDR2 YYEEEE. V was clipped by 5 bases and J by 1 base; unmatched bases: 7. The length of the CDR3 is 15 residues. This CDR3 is CASRRTGGLQETQYF. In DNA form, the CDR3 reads TGTGCCAGCAGACGAACAGGGGGACTCCAAGAGACCCAGTACTTC.

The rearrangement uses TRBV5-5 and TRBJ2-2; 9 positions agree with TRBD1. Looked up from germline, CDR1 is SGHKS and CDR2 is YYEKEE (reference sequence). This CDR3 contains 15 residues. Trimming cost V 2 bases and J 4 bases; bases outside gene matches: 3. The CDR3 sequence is CASSFYRGPTGELFF. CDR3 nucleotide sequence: TGTGCCAGCAGCTTCTACAGGGGGCCCACCGGGGAGCTGTTTTTT.

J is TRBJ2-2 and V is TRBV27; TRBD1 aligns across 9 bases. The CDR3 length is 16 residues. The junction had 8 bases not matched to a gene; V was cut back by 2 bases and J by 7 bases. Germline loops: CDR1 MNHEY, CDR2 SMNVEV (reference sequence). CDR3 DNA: TGTGCCAGCAGTTTACAAACAGGGGGCTTTAGCGGGGAGCTGTTTTTT. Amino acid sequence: CASSLQTGGFSGELFF.

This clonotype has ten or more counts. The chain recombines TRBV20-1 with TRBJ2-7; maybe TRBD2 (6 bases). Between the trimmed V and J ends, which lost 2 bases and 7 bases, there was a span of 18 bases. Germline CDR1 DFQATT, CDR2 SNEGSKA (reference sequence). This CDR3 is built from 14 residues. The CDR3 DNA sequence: TGCAGTGCTAGAAGGCGGGACTCGGTTGGGGAGCAGTACTTC. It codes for CSARRRDSVGEQYF.

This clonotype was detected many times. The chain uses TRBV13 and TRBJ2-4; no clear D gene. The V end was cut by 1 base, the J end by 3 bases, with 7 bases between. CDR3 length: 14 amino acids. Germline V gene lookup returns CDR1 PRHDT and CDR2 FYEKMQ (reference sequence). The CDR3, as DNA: TGTGCCAGCAGCTTAGATCAAAACAAAAACATTCAGTACTTC. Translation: CASSLDQNKNIQYF.

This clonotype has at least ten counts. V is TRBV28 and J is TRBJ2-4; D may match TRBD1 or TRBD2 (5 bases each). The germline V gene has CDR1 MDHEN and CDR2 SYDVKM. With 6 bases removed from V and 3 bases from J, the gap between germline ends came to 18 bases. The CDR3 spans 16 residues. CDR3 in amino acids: CASSPSWGSDKNIQYF. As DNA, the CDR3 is TGTGCCAGCAGCCCGAGTTGGGGGTCGGACAAAAACATTCAGTACTTC.

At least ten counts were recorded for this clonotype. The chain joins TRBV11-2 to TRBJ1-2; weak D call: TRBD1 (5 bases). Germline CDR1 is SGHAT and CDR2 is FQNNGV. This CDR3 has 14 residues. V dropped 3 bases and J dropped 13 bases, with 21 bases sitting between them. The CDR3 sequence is CASSLGPTKDIATF. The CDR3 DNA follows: TGTGCCAGCAGCTTGGGTCCTACGAAGGACATCGCCACCTTC.

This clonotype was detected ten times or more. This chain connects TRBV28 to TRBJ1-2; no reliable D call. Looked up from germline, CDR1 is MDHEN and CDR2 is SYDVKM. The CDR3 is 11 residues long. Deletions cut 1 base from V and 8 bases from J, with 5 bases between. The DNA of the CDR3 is TGTGCCAGCAGTTTATCTGTCGGCTACACCTTC. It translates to CASSLSVGYTF.

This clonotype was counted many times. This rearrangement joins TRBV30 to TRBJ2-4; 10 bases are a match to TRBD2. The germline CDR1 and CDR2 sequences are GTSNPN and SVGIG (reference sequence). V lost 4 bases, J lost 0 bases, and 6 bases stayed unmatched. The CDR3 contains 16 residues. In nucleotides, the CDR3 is TGTGCCTGGACCAGCGGGAGGGGCCTAGCCAAAAACATTCAGTACTTC. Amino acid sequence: CAWTSGRGLAKNIQYF.

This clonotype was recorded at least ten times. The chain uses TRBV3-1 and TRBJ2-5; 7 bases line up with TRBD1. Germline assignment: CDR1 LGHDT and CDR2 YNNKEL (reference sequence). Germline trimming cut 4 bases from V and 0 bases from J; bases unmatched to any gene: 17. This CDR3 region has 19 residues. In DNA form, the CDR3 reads TGTGCCAGCAGCCCGCGACAGGGCTACTCCAATCAGTACCAAGAGACCCAGTACTTC. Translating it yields CASSPRQGYSNQYQETQYF.

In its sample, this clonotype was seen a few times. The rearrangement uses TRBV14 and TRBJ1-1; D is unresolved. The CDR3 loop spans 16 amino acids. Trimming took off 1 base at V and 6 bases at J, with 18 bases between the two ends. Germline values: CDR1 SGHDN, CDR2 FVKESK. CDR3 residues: CASSQGLSYSVAEAFF. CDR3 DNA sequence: TGTGCCAGCAGCCAAGGCTTAAGTTATTCCGTCGCTGAAGCTTTCTTT.